This TCR beta chain is drawn from a study of tumor and adjacent non-tumor tissue in lung cancer. Study at large: Patients were aged about 30 to 80, approximately 11 men and roughly 5 women, stage I to III. Some 3.9 million productive TCRbeta reads were obtained per sample on average. General study results and limits: Tumor tissue had significantly higher TCR diversity than normal lung. In normal lung, the top 100 clones were significantly more dominant than in tumor.

Turning to this clonotype: Its specificity is not known. A much larger clonotype is one base distant, so this may be a read error.

TCRbeta libraries were built with three rounds of nested PCR, modified from ARM-PCR. TCRdb re-called the multiplex PCR reads with MiXCR, one entry per CDR3 protein. The profile shows 70,000 or so distinct CDR3 sequences, roughly 60% of them singletons. This sample's RNA came from whole unsorted tissue. The specimen was lung tumor tissue. This receptor was identified in a man over 45 with non-small cell lung cancer.

DNA of the CDR3: TGTGCCAACTCACCGGGACAGGGAGTATATGAGCAGTTCTTC. Residues: CANSPGQGVYEQFF. This chain uses TRBV18 with TRBJ2-1, with TRBD1 identical over 9 bases. The CDR3 consists of 14 residues. The germline gives CDR1 KGHSH, CDR2 LQKENI. Variable domain in full (rest from reference TRBV18 and TRBJ2-1): NAGVMQNPRHLVRRRGQEARLRCSPMKGHSHVYWYRQLPEEGLKFMVYLQKENIIDESGMPKERFSAEFPKEGPSILRIQQVVRGDSAAYFCANSPGQGVYEQFFGPGTRLTVL.